The rows below give T cell receptor beta chains drawn from one sample of a study of blood T cell repertoires in COVID-19. The method was immunoSEQ multiplex PCR; TCRdb's version includes in-frame clones alone and lacks a portion of them. The sample lists 200,000 to 250,000 clones, more than 70% occurring once. Material for sequencing was peripheral blood. The receptors derive from a woman older than 75 with acute or convalescent COVID-19. Both conserved end residues are part of each CDR3. D genes are given only for firm matches. Not all rows give a size; the values are once, few, many and, for expanded clones, a class.

TRBV6-5	TRBJ2-1	NA	TRBD2	TGTGCCAGCAGTTACCTGGGGACTAGCTTCGATGAGCAGTTCTTC	CASSYLGTSFDEQFF
TRBV4-1	TRBJ2-7	NA	NA	TGCGCCAGCAGCGACAAGGTCATGGGCAGGGGATCCTACGAGCAGTACTTC	CASSDKVMGRGSYEQYF
TRBV5-1	TRBJ2-7	NA	NA	TGCGCCAGCAGCTTGAGGCCCAACAGGGGGGGTTACGAGCAGTACTTC	CASSLRPNRGGYEQYF
TRBV28	TRBJ1-5	NA	TRBD1	TGTGCCAGCAGTTTTTCGGACAGGGATGTTCAGCCCCAGCATTTT	CASSFSDRDVQPQHF
TRBV6-5	TRBJ1-2	NA	TRBD1	TGTGCCAGCAGTTACGAGAGGACAGGGGTGTATGGCTACACCTTC	CASSYERTGVYGYTF
TRBV4-1	TRBJ2-3	NA	TRBD1	TGCGCCAGCAGCCAAACAGGGGGGTTCAGCACAGATACGCAGTATTTT	CASSQTGGFSTDTQYF
TRBV6-5	TRBJ1-1	NA	NA	TGTGCCAGCACTCTCGACAGAAACACTGAAGCTTTCTTT	CASTLDRNTEAFF
TRBV7-8	TRBJ1-1	NA	TRBD1	TGTGCCAGCAGCCAGGACAGGGAGGAAGCTTTCTTT	CASSQDREEAFF
TRBV7-9	TRBJ1-5	NA	TRBD1	TGTGCCAGCAGCCCTGGACAGGGGGCAACGTCCCAGCATTTT	CASSPGQGATSQHF
TRBV18	TRBJ1-3	NA	NA	TGTGCCAGCTCCCCCGACAGAAGTAGAAACACCATATATTTT	CASSPDRSRNTIYF
TRBV30	TRBJ2-1	NA	NA	TGTGCCTGGAGTGGGGCCGGGGACAATGAGCAGTTCTTC	CAWSGAGDNEQFF
TRBV19	TRBJ1-4	NA	NA	TGTGCCAGTAGTACTCCCCGGGTTGGAGGGGAAAAACTGTTTTTT	CASSTPRVGGEKLFF
TRBV2	TRBJ1-5	once	TRBD1	TGTGCCAGCAGTCCTACAGGGGGCAGGCAGCCCCAGCATTTT	CASSPTGGRQPQHF
TRBV28	TRBJ1-3	few	NA	TGTGCCAGCATTCGACAGACCGCTGGAAACACCATATATTTT	CASIRQTAGNTIYF
TRBV6-5	TRBJ2-7	NA	NA	TGTGCCAGCAGTTCCCCCGGTTTTCCCTACGAGCAGTACTTC	CASSSPGFPYEQYF
TRBV19	TRBJ2-3	NA	NA	TGTGCCAGTAGTAGCCGGGCGGGTCTGACAGATACGCAGTATTTT	CASSSRAGLTDTQYF
TRBV19	TRBJ2-7	NA	TRBD1	TGTGCCAGTAGTAAGATTGGACAGGCCTACGAGCAGTACTTC	CASSKIGQAYEQYF
TRBV11-3	TRBJ2-5	NA	TRBD2	TGTGCCAGCAGCCGAAATAATCCGGGACTAGCGGTTCCAACTCAGTACTTC	CASSRNNPGLAVPTQYF
TRBV6-5	TRBJ1-3	NA	NA	TGTGCCAGCAGTTCGGGGATTACTGGAAACACCATATATTTT	CASSSGITGNTIYF
TRBV19	TRBJ1-6	NA	NA	TGTGCCAGTAAGGACTTGAGCTCCTATAATTCACCCCTCCACTTT	CASKDLSSYNSPLHF
TRBV5-4	TRBJ2-3	NA	TRBD2	TGTGCCAGCAGATTAGCGGGTGGTACAGATACGCAGTATTTT	CASRLAGGTDTQYF
TRBV15	TRBJ1-5	once	TRBD1	TGTGCCACCAGCAGAGATCTTCCAGGGGGAAATCAGCCCCAGCATTTT	CATSRDLPGGNQPQHF
TRBV7-2	TRBJ2-5	NA	NA	TGTGCCAGCAGCCTGGGCCTTGGATGGGAGACCCAGTACTTC	CASSLGLGWETQYF
TRBV19	TRBJ1-5	NA	NA	TGTGCCAGTAGTACCGACAGTTTTAATCAGCCCCAGCATTTT	CASSTDSFNQPQHF
TRBV7-9	TRBJ2-5	NA	TRBD2	TGTGCCAGCAGCTTCACTAGCGGGGGGCTCGAGACCCAGTACTTC	CASSFTSGGLETQYF
TRBV3-1/TRBV3-2	TRBJ2-7	NA	TRBD1	TGTGCCAGCAGATCGACAGGGCGGGTTTACGAGCAGTACTTC	CASRSTGRVYEQYF
TRBV9	TRBJ1-3	NA	NA	TGTGCCAGCAGCGCGGATCCGACATGGGCTGGAAACACCATATATTTT	CASSADPTWAGNTIYF
TRBV2	TRBJ2-7	few	TRBD1	TGTGCCAGCGGACAGGGCTCTCTCTACGAGCAGTACTTC	CASGQGSLYEQYF
TRBV25-1	TRBJ1-2	few	TRBD1	TGTGCCAGCAGTGAGCCGGGACAGGGGGCCGGGGGCTACACCTTC	CASSEPGQGAGGYTF
TRBV5-4	TRBJ2-7	NA	TRBD2	TGTGCCAGCAGCTTGGGGGGAATAGCGGGGTCCTACGAGCAGTACTTC	CASSLGGIAGSYEQYF
TRBV30	TRBJ1-2	NA	TRBD1	TGTGCCTGGCATGACAGGGGCCGCGGGGGCTACACCTTC	CAWHDRGRGGYTF
TRBV5-5	TRBJ2-5	NA	NA	TGTGCCAGCAGCTTGGCAGGGCGGCAAGAGACCCAGTACTTC	CASSLAGRQETQYF